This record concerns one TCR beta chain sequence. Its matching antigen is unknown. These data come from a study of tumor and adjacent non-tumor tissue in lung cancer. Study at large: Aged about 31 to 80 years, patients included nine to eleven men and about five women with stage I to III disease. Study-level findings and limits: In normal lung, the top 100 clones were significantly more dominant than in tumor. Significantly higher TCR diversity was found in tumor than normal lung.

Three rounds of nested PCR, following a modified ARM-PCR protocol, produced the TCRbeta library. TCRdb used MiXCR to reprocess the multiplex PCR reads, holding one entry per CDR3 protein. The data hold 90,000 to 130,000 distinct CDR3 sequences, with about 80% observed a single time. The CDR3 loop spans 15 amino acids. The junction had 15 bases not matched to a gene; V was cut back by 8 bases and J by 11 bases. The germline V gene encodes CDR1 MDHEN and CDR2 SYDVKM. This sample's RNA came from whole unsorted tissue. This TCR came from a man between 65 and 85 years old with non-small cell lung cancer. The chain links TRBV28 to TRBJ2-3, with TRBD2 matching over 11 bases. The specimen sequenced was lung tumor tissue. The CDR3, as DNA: TGTGCCAGCGGGGGACTAGCGGTGGCGGGAAATAAGCAGTATTTT. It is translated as CASGGLAVAGNKQYF.